This TCR beta chain was obtained from a study of breast tumors, draining lymph nodes, adjacent tissues. Notes on the study in general: Luminal-like breast cancer showed significantly higher tumor–nontumor repertoire similarity than basal-like. The data were judged consistent with most tumor T cells coming from lymph node and expanding in tumor.

This clonotype has at least ten counts. What it binds is not known. TCRdb reprocessed the multiplex PCR reads via MiXCR and lists one record per CDR3 protein. The sample has about 21,000 distinct CDR3 sequences, roughly 41% seen once; the top ten hold around 22%. V was cut by 1 base and J by 0 bases, with 10 bases left in between. The CDR3 spans 15 residues. CDR1 is GTSNPN and CDR2 is SVGIG in the germline V gene (reference sequence). This TCR came from a female donor with breast cancer. Some clones in this sample may be carry-over from other donors' samples. Material for sequencing was breast tumor tissue. The chain couples TRBV30 to TRBJ2-1, with D possibly TRBD2 on 6 matching bases. The CDR3 is CAWSAGVSSYNEQFF. In nucleotides, the CDR3 is TGTGCCTGGAGTGCGGGGGTGAGCTCCTACAATGAGCAGTTCTTC.